What follows describes a single T cell receptor (beta chain). Antigen unknown. The record originates from a study of human T cells and chemical hapten exposure. The ends were cut back, 6 bases at V and 5 bases at J, with 16 bases in the middle. The CDR3 is 14 amino acids. MiXCR, applied by TCRdb to the RACE reads, yields one record per CDR3 protein. Among fewer than 350,000 distinct CDR3 sequences, roughly 7.4% were seen once, and the ten largest hold around 1.2%. Time point meaning: pre-sensitization, week 0. Treatment noted: therapeutic diphenylcyclopropenone sensitization with weekly scalp DPC. Study-wide results and caveats: Once DPC sensitization occurred, TCRs above 1 in 1000 frequency showed no change.

The chain couples TRBV12-3 or TRBV12-4 to TRBJ1-1; D is unresolved. The source material was whole blood, sampled in connection with sensitization to the hapten diphenylcyclopropenone (DPC). This TCR derives from a man in his late teens or twenties with alopecia areata. Some clones in this sample may be carry-over from other donors' samples. DNA for the CDR3: TGTGCCAGCAGCCGCCCCAGCGTAGTAACTGAAGCTTTCTTT. It yields the protein CASSRPSVVTEAFF.